This T cell receptor beta chain was captured by sequencing in a study of control samples from healthy donors and cancer patients. The CDR3 is made up of 16 amino acids. Germline CDR1 is SGHTA and CDR2 is FQGNSA. Trimming removed 6 bases from V and 0 bases from J, with 14 bases in between. Clones were read by immunoSEQ multiplex PCR, and TCRdb kept only the in-frame ones, dropping some. The sample holds around 120,000 clones, roughly 91% seen once. This TCR derives from an older woman in good health. Sequencing was performed on blood. This chain links TRBV7-2 with TRBJ1-4, with D tentatively TRBD1 (5 bases). The CDR3: CASSRDWYATNEKLFF. Here the CDR3 DNA reads TGTGCCAGCAGTCGGGACTGGTATGCAACTAATGAAAAACTGTTTTTT.